This T cell receptor (beta chain) came from a study of CD8 T cells in Susac syndrome. CDR3 size: 16 residues. When the RNA was reverse transcribed, random hexamers were used with an input of about 0.45 to 1 ug. TCRdb itself ran the immunoSEQ multiplex PCR reads through MiXCR, one entry per CDR3 protein. The sample has 150,000 to 200,000 distinct CDR3 sequences, 93% seen once. The sequenced target, TCR beta, came from blood CD8+ and CD4+ T cells. Negative magnetic isolation gave CD8+ and CD4+ cells; FACS enriched CD8+ TEMRA. Study results and limitations: TCR sequencing and HLA analysis covered a relatively small number of individuals.

As to this clonotype: The antigen remains undetermined.

Sequenced input: CD4+ T cells from PBMCs. The chain is built from TRBV21-1 and TRBJ1-5. TRBV21-1 is designated a pseudogene. The receptor's source is a human donor in good health. The CDR3: CASPSLLGSVDQPQHF. CDR3 nucleotide sequence: TGTGCCAGCCCGAGTCTCCTGGGTTCGGTAGATCAGCCCCAGCATTTT.